One T cell receptor (beta chain) is described in this entry. Libraries were prepared by immunoSEQ multiplex PCR; TCRdb keeps only in-frame clonotypes and omits some of them. The sample yields more than 35,000 clones, around nine tenths seen once. The source of the sample is a study of T cell changes during pregnancy in multiple sclerosis. The junction had 2 bases not matched to a gene; V was cut back by 4 bases and J by 2 bases. Germline assignment: CDR1 SGHNT and CDR2 YYREEE (reference sequence). There are 13 residues in the CDR3. The chain employs TRBV5-4 and TRBJ2-7; 8 nucleotides match TRBD2. The material was CD4+ T cells from peripheral blood mononuclear cells, obtained in the third trimester of pregnancy. The clonotype originates from a female donor in good health, enrolled as a control in a pregnancy study. In nucleotides, the CDR3 is TGTGCCAGCAGCCTAGCGGGCCCCTACGAGCAGTACTTC. Protein sequence: CASSLAGPYEQYF.